A selection of T cell receptor beta chains follows, all from one sample in a study of T cell responses to AZD1222 COVID-19 vaccine. Assay used: immunoSEQ multiplex PCR; TCRdb lists only in-frame clones, some missing. The sample lists more than 90,000 clones, approximately 90% occurring once. This specimen was peripheral blood, taken 28 days after the second AZD1222 dose. These receptors were collected from an adult who received the AZD1222 COVID-19 vaccine. Both conserved end residues are part of each CDR3. D genes are given only for firm matches. A row's size may be missing; if present it is once, few, many or a size class.

>TRBV6-5|.|.|TRBJ1-5
TGTGCCAGCAGTTACTCGAACAGGAACAATCAGCCCCAGCATTTT
CASSYSNRNNQPQHF
>TRBV4-2|TRBD2|.|TRBJ2-3
TGTGCCAGCAGCCTACCGACTAGCGGGAGGGAGGCAGATACGCAGTATTTT
CASSLPTSGREADTQYF
>TRBV5-8|.|.|TRBJ2-3
TGTGCCAGCAGCTTGCGCGTTAGCACAGATACGCAGTATTTT
CASSLRVSTDTQYF
>TRBV27|.|.|TRBJ2-3
TGTGCCAGCAGTTTAATGGGGGCCGGCACAGATACGCAGTATTTT
CASSLMGAGTDTQYF
>TRBV6-8|.|.|TRBJ1-6
TGTGCCAGCGCGGACAGTCATAATTCACCCCTCCACTTT
CASADSHNSPLHF
>TRBV11-3|TRBD2|.|TRBJ2-2
TGTGCCAGCAGCCTGGTGGCGGGGGGTGGAACCGGGGAGCTGTTTTTT
CASSLVAGGGTGELFF
>TRBV27|.|.|TRBJ2-3
TGTGCCAGCAGTTTATTCTACGCGGAGCAACGCACAGATACGCAGTATTTT
CASSLFYAEQRTDTQYF
>TRBV7-9|.|few|TRBJ2-7
TGTGCCAGCAGCTCGGCCCCCGGGGGCAATACCTACGAGCAGTACTTC
CASSSAPGGNTYEQYF
>TRBV9|TRBD1|.|TRBJ1-2
TGTGCCAGCAGCGTCACGTTTCCGGGACAGGGAAACGGAGGCTACACCTTC
CASSVTFPGQGNGGYTF
>TRBV9|TRBD2|.|TRBJ2-1
TGTGCCAGCAGCGTAGAAGGGTTTAGCGGGAGCCCCTCAATTGAGCAGTTCTTC
CASSVEGFSGSPSIEQFF
>TRBV7-9|TRBD2|.|TRBJ2-3
TGTGCCAGCAGCTTAACGAGTAGCGGGGGGGTGCATCGTACAGATACGCAGTATTTT
CASSLTSSGGVHRTDTQYF
>TRBV11-2|TRBD1|.|TRBJ2-1
TGTGCCAGCAGCTTAGACGGGACAGGGGCCGATGAGCAGTTCTTC
CASSLDGTGADEQFF
>TRBV24-1|.|few|TRBJ1-2
TGTGCCACCAGTGATTTCTGGGGCTACACCTTC
CATSDFWGYTF
>TRBV6-5|TRBD1|once|TRBJ1-2
TGTGCCAGCATGGGGGGACAGGGGGGAAATGGCTACACCTTC
CASMGGQGGNGYTF
>TRBV19|.|once|TRBJ2-1
TGTGCCAGTAGTATGTGGCAGGTCGACAATGAGCAGTTCTTC
CASSMWQVDNEQFF